The entry that follows covers one TCR beta chain sequence. The data originate from a study of blood T cell repertoires in COVID-19. At the level of the study: The analysed material was cDNA or gDNA that came from T cells, B-cell-depleted T cells, or PBMCs.

Sequenced by immunoSEQ multiplex PCR; TCRdb stores in-frame clones only, minus some. Of about 130,000 clones detected, approximately 81% appear once; the ten largest clones hold more than 3%. The germline V gene has CDR1 DFQATT and CDR2 SNEGSKA (reference sequence). This CDR3 comprises 12 residues. V shed 3 bases and J 4 bases; nucleotides not matched to a gene: 1. The chain has TRBV20-1 and TRBJ1-2; 8 nucleotides align to TRBD1. The receptor comes from a woman aged 45 to 65 with acute or convalescent COVID-19. The sample taken for sequencing was peripheral blood. The CDR3 nucleotides read TGCAGTGCTAGTGACAGGGGCTATGGCTACACCTTC. Protein sequence: CSASDRGYGYTF.